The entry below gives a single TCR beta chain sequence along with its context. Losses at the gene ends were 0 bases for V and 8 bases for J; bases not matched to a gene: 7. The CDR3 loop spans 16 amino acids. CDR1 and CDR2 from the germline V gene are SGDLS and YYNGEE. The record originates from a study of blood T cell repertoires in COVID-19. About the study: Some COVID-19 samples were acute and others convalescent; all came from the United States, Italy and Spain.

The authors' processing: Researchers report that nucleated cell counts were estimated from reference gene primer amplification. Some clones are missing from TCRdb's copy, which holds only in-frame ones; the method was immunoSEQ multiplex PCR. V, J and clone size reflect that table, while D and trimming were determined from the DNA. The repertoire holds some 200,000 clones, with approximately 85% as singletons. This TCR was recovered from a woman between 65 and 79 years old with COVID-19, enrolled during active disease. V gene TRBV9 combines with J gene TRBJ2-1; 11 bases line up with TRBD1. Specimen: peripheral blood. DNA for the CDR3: TGTGCCAGCAGCGTAGGAGGGACAGGGGGTTTCCATGAGCAGTTCTTC. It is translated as CASSVGGTGGFHEQFF.